This TCR beta chain was retrieved from a study of radiotherapy plus CTLA-4 blockade in lung cancer. Regarding the study as a whole: An expansion of tumor-derived TCR clones occurred in blood after radiotherapy plus ipilimumab. Interferon-beta, together with early blood T cell clone dynamics, reportedly best predicted response.

Sequencing used immunoSEQ multiplex PCR; TCRdb keeps in-frame clones, though not all of them. The sample records roughly 50,000 clones, 70% to 90% being singletons. This CDR3 has 14 residues. With 5 bases removed from V and 2 bases from J, the gap between germline ends came to 11 bases. The germline V gene encodes CDR1 LGHNA and CDR2 YSLEER. Comments on this clone: Its specificity is not known.

V usage is TRBV4-3 and J usage is TRBJ2-3, with D possibly TRBD2 on 6 matching bases. The specimen was peripheral blood, collected from a patient treated with radiotherapy plus ipilimumab. The source of this sequence is a human donor with non-small cell lung cancer whose response to radiotherapy plus ipilimumab could not be evaluated. Here the CDR3 reads CASSGGKDTDTQYF. The CDR3 DNA sequence: TGCGCCAGCAGCGGAGGGAAGGACACAGATACGCAGTATTTT.